The rows below give T cell receptor beta chains drawn from one sample of a study of blood T cell repertoires in COVID-19. Sequencing used immunoSEQ multiplex PCR; TCRdb keeps in-frame clones, though not all of them. The sample carries roughly 70,000 clones, over 75% recorded once. Material for sequencing was peripheral blood. The receptors stem from a man between 65 and 80 years old with acute or convalescent COVID-19. CDR3s include the opening cysteine and the closing phenylalanine or tryptophan. The D gene is left open where the match is weak. Clone size is not always given. Where it is, it says once, few, many or a class for expanded clones.

J | D | length | V | size | CDR3 | DNA
TRBJ2-3 | TRBD1 | 14 | TRBV5-1 | - | CATSRTGVPDTQYF | TGCGCCACCTCCCGGACAGGGGTTCCAGATACGCAGTATTTT
TRBJ2-4 | - | 14 | TRBV7-2 | - | CASSATSSLDIQYF | TGTGCCAGCAGCGCCACTAGCAGTTTGGACATTCAGTACTTC
TRBJ2-5 | - | 11 | TRBV6-2/TRBV6-3 | - | CASSDRGTQYF | TGTGCCAGCAGTGACCGCGGGACCCAGTACTTC
TRBJ1-2 | TRBD1 | 14 | TRBV7-8 | medium-sized | CASSPGQYNYGYTF | TGTGCCAGCAGCCCGGGACAGTATAACTATGGCTACACCTTC
TRBJ2-1 | TRBD2 | 15 | TRBV11-3 | once | CASSRGRQTYNEQFF | TGTGCCAGCAGCCGCGGGAGGCAGACCTACAATGAGCAGTTCTTC
TRBJ1-1 | TRBD1 | 15 | TRBV6-6 | - | CASSYSLTGATEAFF | TGTGCCAGCAGTTACTCCCTGACAGGGGCGACTGAAGCTTTCTTT
TRBJ1-5 | TRBD1 | 13 | TRBV27 | - | CASRSQGAQPQHF | TGTGCCAGCAGGTCCCAGGGGGCTCAGCCCCAGCATTTT
TRBJ2-7 | - | 14 | TRBV2 | - | CASSDGGPYYEQYF | TGTGCCAGCAGTGACGGGGGTCCCTATTACGAGCAGTACTTC
TRBJ1-3 | TRBD1 | 19 | TRBV4-1 | - | CASRQSGTGGIVAGNTIYF | TGCGCCAGCAGGCAGTCGGGGACAGGGGGAATAGTAGCTGGAAACACCATATATTTT
TRBJ2-1 | TRBD2 | 16 | TRBV24-1 | - | CATSDLPSGPYNEQFF | TGTGCCACCAGTGATTTGCCTAGCGGGCCCTACAATGAGCAGTTCTTC
TRBJ2-7 | - | 13 | TRBV7-2 | - | CASSLDGGGNTGF | TGTGCCAGCAGCTTAGACGGTGGGGGGAATACAGGATTC
TRBJ2-7 | TRBD1 | 13 | TRBV7-3 | - | CASSQYRGSEQYF | TGTGCCAGCAGCCAATACAGGGGGTCCGAGCAGTACTTC
TRBJ2-7 | - | 12 | TRBV7-9 | once | CASAGASYEQYF | TGTGCCAGCGCAGGGGCCTCCTACGAGCAGTACTTC
TRBJ2-3 | TRBD1 | 15 | TRBV29-1 | - | CSVIRDRGGEDTQYF | TGCAGCGTTATCCGGGACAGGGGGGGAGAAGATACGCAGTATTTT
TRBJ2-4 | TRBD1 | 17 | TRBV24-1 | once | CATSDMGQAGDKNIQYF | TGTGCCACCAGTGATATGGGACAGGCAGGGGACAAAAACATTCAGTACTTC
TRBJ2-3 | TRBD2 | 15 | TRBV4-1 | - | CASSPKRGGTDTQYF | TGCGCCAGCAGCCCAAAGCGGGGGGGCACAGATACGCAGTATTTT